Shown below are 30 T cell receptor beta chains from a single sample sequenced in a study of T cells in Graves' hyperthyroidism and ophthalmopathy. RNA transcripts provided the source from which TCR beta CDR3 regions were amplified. When the TCR CDR3 underwent first-round RT-PCR, the HTBI primer set was used. From the multiplex PCR reads, TCRdb called clonotypes with MiXCR, one entry per CDR3 protein. The profile shows about 720,000 distinct CDR3 sequences, 18% of them singletons. Material: blood. The receptors derive from a woman between 45 and 60 years old with Graves' hyperthyroidism that later progressed to Graves' ophthalmopathy.

This clonotype has a handful of counts. Compared with germline, one end of the junction differs, possibly owing to a read error. V usage is TRBV12-3 or TRBV12-4 and J usage is TRBJ1-2; the D is unclear. The CDR3 totals 12 residues. CDR3 sequence: CTSSAGYYGYTF. As DNA, the CDR3 is TGTACCAGCAGTGCAGGATACTATGGCTACACCTTC.

This clonotype was seen ten or more times. The chain joins TRBV2 to TRBJ1-5; D is unresolved. The CDR3 spans 21 residues. V lost 3 bases, J lost 0 bases, and 27 bases lay in between. Per the germline V gene, CDR1 is SNHLY and CDR2 is FYNNEI. The CDR3 here is CASSEPAPGVITEHSNQPQHF. The CDR3 DNA sequence: TGTGCCAGCAGTGAGCCAGCCCCAGGCGTAATTACGGAACATAGCAATCAGCCCCAGCATTTT.

The chain uses TRBV6-5 and TRBJ1-2, with D tentatively TRBD1 (5 bases). Trimming took off 0 bases at V and 5 bases at J, with 13 bases between the two ends. The CDR3 contains 15 residues. CDR1 is MNHEY, CDR2 SVGAGI, per germline. CDR3 in DNA: TGTGCCAGCAGTTACTCGGGCGGGACCGAATATGGCTACACCTTC. Its translation is CASSYSGGTEYGYTF.

This clonotype turned up a few times. The V gene is TRBV7-9, the J gene TRBJ2-4; 8 positions agree with TRBD1. The V gene's germline CDR1 is SEHNR and CDR2 FQNEAQ (reference sequence). Trimming took 1 base from V and 9 from J; bases not matched to a gene: 14. The CDR3 is 17 residues long. The CDR3 spells CASSLESAGGRRGIQYF. DNA for the CDR3: TGTGCCAGCAGCTTAGAATCGGCAGGGGGCAGAAGGGGCATTCAGTACTTC. Drawing the rest from reference TRBV7-9 and TRBJ2-4, the complete variable domain is DTGVSQNPRHKITKRGQNVTFRCDPISEHNRLYWYRQTLGQGPEFLTYFQNEAQLEKSRLLSDRFSAERPKGSFSTLEIQRTEQGDSAMYLCASSLESAGGRRGIQYFGAGTRLSVL.

This clonotype occurred many times. This chain links TRBV18 with TRBJ1-5, with D possibly matching TRBD1 (6 bases). This CDR3 contains 14 residues. Trimming stripped 5 bases from V and 3 bases from J, with 11 bases between. Looked up from germline, CDR1 is KGHSH and CDR2 is LQKENI. The CDR3 region has the DNA TGTGCCAGCTCAGGCAGACAGGACAATCAGCCCCAGCATTTT. Amino acid sequence: CASSGRQDNQPQHF.

The sample holds many counts of this clonotype. The chain uses TRBV7-3 and TRBJ2-3; possibly TRBD2 for D (6 bases). CDR1 and CDR2 (germline): SGHTA, FQGTGA. The ends were cut back, 5 bases at V and 1 base at J, with 13 bases in the middle. The CDR3 spans 15 residues. CDR3 nucleotide sequence: TGTGCCAGCAGCCCCACGGGGGTGGGCACAGATACGCAGTATTTT. Translated: CASSPTGVGTDTQYF.

This clonotype was seen ten or more times. This rearrangement joins TRBV7-3 to TRBJ2-1, with TRBD2 as a possible D gene (5 bases). The germline V gene encodes CDR1 SGHTA and CDR2 FQGTGA. The V gene lost 3 bases and the J gene lost 12 bases, with 21 bases spanning the gap. The CDR3 covers 15 residues. The DNA of the CDR3 is TGTGCCAGCAGCTTGGCCCCAGCGGTGGTACGGGGGCAGTTCTTC. Its protein product is CASSLAPAVVRGQFF.

V is TRBV20-1 and J is TRBJ2-3; no reliable D call. Germline CDR1 DFQATT, CDR2 SNEGSKA (reference sequence). Trimming cost V 3 bases and J 6 bases, with 10 bases left between them. CDR3 length: 12 residues. CDR3: CSARVGMDTQYF. CDR3 DNA sequence: TGCAGTGCTAGGGTGGGTATGGATACGCAGTATTTT.

The sample holds a few counts of this clonotype. The chain combines TRBV14 with TRBJ2-2, with D unresolved. The CDR3 totals 16 residues. Looked up from germline, CDR1 is SGHDN and CDR2 is FVKESK. Trimming removed 1 base at V and 3 bases at J, with 12 bases between. In nucleotides, the CDR3 is TGTGCCAGCAGCCAAGGCGGCCGGTCCTACACCGGGGAGCTGTTTTTT. Its protein is CASSQGGRSYTGELFF.

This clonotype was seen many times. DNA of the CDR3: TGTGCCAGCAGTTTAGTTCAGGGTACCGGGGAGCTGTTTTTT. It translates to CASSLVQGTGELFF. The chain recombines TRBV12-3 or TRBV12-4 with TRBJ2-2; D perhaps matches TRBD1 (5 bases). The CDR3 spans 14 residues. V was cut by 1 base and J by 5 bases, with 8 bases left in between.

This chain joins TRBV3-1 and TRBJ2-3; TRBD1 agrees at 8 bases. CDR1 and CDR2 from the germline V gene are LGHDT and YNNKEL (reference sequence). The V segment lost 1 base and the J segment 1 base; nucleotides outside the gene matches: 4. The CDR3 sequence is 16 residues long. CDR3 DNA: TGTGCCAGCAGCCAAGGACAGGGGACCGGCACAGATACGCAGTATTTT. Encoded protein: CASSQGQGTGTDTQYF.

This clonotype was found many times. The chain recombines TRBV7-2 with TRBJ1-2; D is undetermined. The CDR3 totals 13 residues. The germline CDR1 and CDR2 sequences are SGHTA and FQGNSA. Trimming shortened V by 5 bases and J by 4 bases, and 11 bases separated the two germline ends. CDR3 DNA: TGTGCCAGCAGCCTACTCATCAGCTATGGCTACACCTTC. Protein product: CASSLLISYGYTF.

The chain employs TRBV7-3 and TRBJ2-3; TRBD2 aligns across 8 bases. The CDR3 extends over 20 amino acids. Germline-derived CDR1 and CDR2 are SGHTA and FQGTGA. V was pared by 3 bases and J by 1 base, with 18 bases of the junction left unmatched. The chain's CDR3 is CASSLWAGGRGGRGTDTQYF. The CDR3 DNA reads TGTGCCAGCAGCTTGTGGGCGGGGGGTCGAGGTGGCCGGGGCACAGATACGCAGTATTTT.

This clonotype came up many times. This chain joins TRBV20-1 and TRBJ1-1; D gene unclear. CDR1 and CDR2 from the germline V gene are DFQATT and SNEGSKA (reference sequence). V was shortened by 6 bases and J by 3 bases, with 17 bases between the two germline ends. The CDR3 has 14 amino acids. CDR3 sequence: CSALVVLGYTEAFF. For the CDR3, the DNA is TGCAGTGCCCTAGTCGTTCTAGGTTACACTGAAGCTTTCTTT.

This clonotype was recorded a few times. The V gene is TRBV6-2 or TRBV6-3, the J gene TRBJ1-5, with 11 positions matching TRBD1. V was clipped by 6 bases and J by 7 bases; unmatched bases: 5. Germline CDR1 is MNHEY and CDR2 is SVGEGT. The CDR3 totals 14 residues. In nucleotides, the CDR3 is TGTGCCAGCAGGGGGACAGGGGGAACACAGCCCCAGCATTTT. Its protein is CASRGTGGTQPQHF.

This clonotype was seen many times. The chain carries TRBV18 and TRBJ1-2; TRBD1 matches 8 bases. With V trimmed by 4 bases and J by 6 bases, 7 bases remained unmatched. The length of the CDR3 is 14 residues. Germline V gives CDR1 KGHSH, CDR2 LQKENI. The CDR3 loop reads CASSHHLTGDGYTF. CDR3 bases: TGTGCCAGCTCACACCACTTGACAGGGGATGGCTACACCTTC.

This clonotype has only one observation. V is TRBV29-1 and J is TRBJ1-1, with a weak D call TRBD1 (5 bases). V was pared by 5 bases and J by 7 bases, with 14 bases between. This CDR3 has 12 residues. The germline V gene has CDR1 SQVTM and CDR2 ANQGSEA. The CDR3 DNA follows: TGCAGCGTTATTCAGGGTTGGTATGAAGCTTTCTTT. It translates to CSVIQGWYEAFF.

Worth noting for this clonotype: A single base separates this from a much larger clone, so it may be a read error. The chain combines TRBV6-5 with TRBJ2-7; the D gene could be TRBD1 or TRBD2 (5 bases each). The germline CDR1 and CDR2 sequences are MNHEY and SVGAGI. The CDR3 length is 14 residues. Between the trimmed V and J ends, which lost 2 bases and 3 bases, there was a span of 11 bases. DNA of the CDR3: TGTGCCAGCAGTTACGGGGACGGATACTACGAGCAGTACTTC. The encoded protein is CASSYGDGYYEQYF.

This clonotype was found many times. The chain uses TRBV2 and TRBJ2-7; D might be TRBD2 (6 bases). V lost 7 bases to trimming and J lost 4 bases, with 14 bases between them. Germline-derived CDR1 and CDR2 are SNHLY and FYNNEI. The CDR3 runs to 13 residues. In DNA, the CDR3 is TGTGCCAGCAACGGGGGTTGGGGATACGAGCAGTACTTC. Protein product: CASNGGWGYEQYF.

The chain links TRBV15 to TRBJ2-5, with 7 bases fitting TRBD1. CDR1 and CDR2 (germline): LNHNV, YYDKDF (reference sequence). Losses at the gene ends were 5 bases for V and 9 bases for J; bases not matched to a gene: 9. The CDR3 is 13 amino acids. The CDR3 DNA is TGTGCCACCAGCGTCAGACAGGGTGGGTCCCAGTACTTC. The encoded protein is CATSVRQGGSQYF.

This clonotype was observed a handful of times. J is TRBJ1-2 and V is TRBV15; no clear D. CDR3 length equals 14 residues. Germline CDR1 is LNHNV and CDR2 is YYDKDF (reference sequence). With 0 bases removed from V and 8 bases from J, the gap between germline ends came to 13 bases. CDR3 sequence (DNA): TGTGCCACCAGCAGAGAACGCACAGTTGGCGGCTACACCTTC. Translating it yields CATSRERTVGGYTF.

A few counts support this clonotype. The chain combines TRBV24-1 with TRBJ2-1; D is unclear. Germline lookup yields CDR1 KGHDR and CDR2 SFDVKD. V shed 0 bases and J shed 7 bases, with 15 bases lying between them. The CDR3 loop spans 16 amino acids. The CDR3 DNA follows: TGTGCCACCAGTGATTTGTTGAGTAGCAGTCGAAATGAGCAGTTCTTC. It codes for CATSDLLSSSRNEQFF.

This clonotype was seen more than once but under ten times. This chain uses TRBV6-1 with TRBJ1-2; perhaps TRBD1 as D (6 bases). Trimming took 4 bases from V and 6 from J, leaving 15 bases between them. Germline lookup yields CDR1 MNHNS and CDR2 SASEGT. There are 14 residues in the CDR3. The CDR3 DNA is TGTGCCAGCAGTGGGACCCACCGGGACAATGGCTACACCTTC. Translated: CASSGTHRDNGYTF.

This clonotype was observed at least ten times. The chain joins TRBV18 to TRBJ1-1, with 9 bases matching TRBD1. The J segment lost 0 bases and the V segment lost 2 bases, leaving 4 bases of the junction unmatched. The CDR3 loop spans 16 amino acids. The germline gives CDR1 KGHSH, CDR2 LQKENI. The DNA for the CDR3 is TGTGCCAGCTCACCAGGGACAGGGTCCATGAACACTGAAGCTTTCTTT. Protein product: CASSPGTGSMNTEAFF.

This clonotype has ten or more counts. The genes are TRBV3-1 and TRBJ2-3; D is undetermined. Germline V gives CDR1 LGHDT, CDR2 YNNKEL (reference sequence). This CDR3 comprises 15 residues. V dropped 4 bases and J dropped 0 bases, with 11 bases sitting between them. The CDR3 DNA follows: TGTGCCAGCAGCCCCCCGCTGACTAGCACAGATACGCAGTATTTT. Translation: CASSPPLTSTDTQYF.

In this sample, this clonotype turned up a few times. The chain is built from TRBV7-9 and TRBJ1-4; D ambiguous. This CDR3 contains 15 residues. Germline CDR1 is SEHNR and CDR2 is FQNEAQ (reference sequence). V was cut by 1 base and J by 8 bases, with 14 bases left in between. The DNA of the CDR3 is TGTGCCAGCAGCTTAGTTACGGGGATACACGAAAAACTGTTTTTT. It codes for CASSLVTGIHEKLFF.

This clonotype was seen repeatedly, ten times or more. This chain uses TRBV12-3 or TRBV12-4 with TRBJ2-5; TRBD2 agrees at 7 bases. Trimming took 1 base from V and 0 from J; bases not matched to a gene: 2. The length of the CDR3 is 15 residues. The CDR3 reads CASSLGAGDQETQYF. CDR3 in DNA: TGTGCCAGCAGTTTAGGTGCGGGGGACCAAGAGACCCAGTACTTC.

This clonotype was observed at least ten times. This chain links TRBV12-3 or TRBV12-4 with TRBJ1-2; 9 bases are a match to TRBD1. The CDR3 length is 13 residues. V trimming: 6 bases; J trimming: 5 bases; junction bases outside the gene matches: 4. The CDR3 protein is CASRLQGAYGYTF. In DNA form, the CDR3 reads TGTGCCAGCAGACTACAGGGGGCGTATGGCTACACCTTC.

In its sample, this clonotype was seen a few times. This chain joins TRBV5-1 and TRBJ2-3; D is possibly TRBD1 (6 bases). This CDR3 spans 16 amino acids. Trimming shortened V by 2 bases and J by 2 bases, and 15 bases separated the two germline ends. Germline V gene data show CDR1 as SGHRS and CDR2 as YFSETQ. The CDR3 DNA follows: TGCGCCAGCAGCTTTTATTCGGACAGCCCCACAGATACGCAGTATTTT. Its translation: CASSFYSDSPTDTQYF.

The table lists this clonotype with a few counts. The V call is TRBV6-1, the J call TRBJ2-7; D remains unclear. CDR1 and CDR2 from the germline V gene are MNHNS and SASEGT. The V end was cut by 8 bases, the J end by 5 bases, with 13 bases between. This CDR3 contains 12 residues. The CDR3 nucleotides read TGTGCCAGCGGAGTCAGAGTGGACGAGCAGTACTTC. It encodes CASGVRVDEQYF.